This record concerns one T cell receptor beta chain sequence. Its antigen is currently unknown. The sample's time point: week 47, end of study. All doses held 300 ug of mutant IDH1 20-mer peptide, with topical imiquimod. Patients, over weeks 1, 3, 5, 7, 11, 15, 19 and 23, received a total of eight vaccinations. Germline V gene lookup returns CDR1 WSHSY and CDR2 SAAADI. J gave up 5 bases and V 8 bases, and 6 bases lay outside the gene matches. CDR3 size: 13 residues. This sample was taken from a study of a mutant IDH1 vaccine in newly diagnosed glioma. Study summary: Vaccines began 4-6 weeks after radiotherapy alone, or with temozolomide cycles.

Libraries were prepared by immunoSEQ multiplex PCR; TCRdb keeps only in-frame clonotypes and omits some of them. Among around 50,000 clones listed, around three fifths were seen once. Study conclusions and caveats: Seemingly, top peripheral T cell clonotype changes bore no relation to pseudoprogression.

The sequences come from peripheral blood mononuclear cells (PBMCs), collected from a glioma patient whose treatment included an IDH1 peptide vaccine. The source is a man aged 35-49 years with glioma. Some clones in this sample may be carry-over from other donors' samples. V usage is TRBV10-2 and J usage is TRBJ1-2, with 9 bases aligning to TRBD1. The DNA for the CDR3 is TGCGCCAGCGGGGACAGGGCCGGGTATGGCTACACCTTC. It yields the protein CASGDRAGYGYTF.